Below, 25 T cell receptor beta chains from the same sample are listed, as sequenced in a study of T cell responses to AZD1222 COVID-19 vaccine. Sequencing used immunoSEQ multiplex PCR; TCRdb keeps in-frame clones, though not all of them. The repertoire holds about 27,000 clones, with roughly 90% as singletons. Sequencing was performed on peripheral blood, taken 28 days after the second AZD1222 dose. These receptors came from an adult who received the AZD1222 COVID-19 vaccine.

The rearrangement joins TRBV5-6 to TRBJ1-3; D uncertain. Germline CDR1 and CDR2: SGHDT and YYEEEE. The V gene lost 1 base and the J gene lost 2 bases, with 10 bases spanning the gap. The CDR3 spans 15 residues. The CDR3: CASSLRGGTGNTIYF. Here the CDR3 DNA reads TGTGCCAGCAGCTTGCGTGGAGGGACTGGAAACACCATATATTTT. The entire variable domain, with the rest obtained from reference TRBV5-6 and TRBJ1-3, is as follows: DAGVTQSPTHLIKTRGQQVTLRCSPKSGHDTVSWYQQALGQGPQFIFQYYEEEERQRGNFPDRFSGHQFPNYSSELNVNALLLGDSALYLCASSLRGGTGNTIYFGEGSWLTVV.

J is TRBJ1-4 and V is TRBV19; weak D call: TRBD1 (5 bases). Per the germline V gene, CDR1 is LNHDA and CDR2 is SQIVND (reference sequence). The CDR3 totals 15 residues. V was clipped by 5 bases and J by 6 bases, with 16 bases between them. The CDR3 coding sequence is TGTGCCAGTAGTGAACAGAGGAGGACACATGAAAAACTGTTTTTT. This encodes CASSEQRRTHEKLFF.

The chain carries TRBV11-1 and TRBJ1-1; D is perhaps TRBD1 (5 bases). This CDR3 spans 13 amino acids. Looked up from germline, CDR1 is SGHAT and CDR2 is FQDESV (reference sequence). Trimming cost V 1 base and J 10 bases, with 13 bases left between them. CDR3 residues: CASSLERTGPAFF. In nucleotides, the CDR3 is TGTGCCAGCAGCTTAGAAAGAACAGGACCAGCTTTCTTT.

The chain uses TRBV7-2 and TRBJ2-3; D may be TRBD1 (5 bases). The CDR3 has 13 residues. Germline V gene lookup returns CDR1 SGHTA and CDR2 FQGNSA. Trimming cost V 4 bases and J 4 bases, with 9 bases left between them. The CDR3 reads CASSWGEADTQYF. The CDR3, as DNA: TGTGCCAGCAGCTGGGGCGAAGCAGATACGCAGTATTTT. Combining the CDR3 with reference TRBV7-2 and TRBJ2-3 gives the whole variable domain GAGVSQSPSNKVTEKGKDVELRCDPISGHTALYWYRQSLGQGLEFLIYFQGNSAPDKSGLPSDRFSAERTGGSVSTLTIQRTQQEDSAVYLCASSWGEADTQYFGPGTRLTVL.

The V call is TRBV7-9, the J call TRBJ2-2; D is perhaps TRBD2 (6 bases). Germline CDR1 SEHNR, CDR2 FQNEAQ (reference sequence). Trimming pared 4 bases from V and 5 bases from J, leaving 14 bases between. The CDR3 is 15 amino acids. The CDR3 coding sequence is TGTGCCAGCAGCTCGGCCGGGACTCCTACCGGGGAGCTGTTTTTT. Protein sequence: CASSSAGTPTGELFF.

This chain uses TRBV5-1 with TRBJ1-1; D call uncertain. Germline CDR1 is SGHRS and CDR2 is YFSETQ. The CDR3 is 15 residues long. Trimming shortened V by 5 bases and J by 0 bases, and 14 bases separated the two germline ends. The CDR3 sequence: CASRLLTEMNTEAFF. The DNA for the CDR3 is TGCGCCAGCAGACTACTGACTGAGATGAACACTGAAGCTTTCTTT. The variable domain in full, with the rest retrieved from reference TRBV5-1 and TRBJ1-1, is KAGVTQTPRYLIKTRGQQVTLSCSPISGHRSVSWYQQTPGQGLQFLFEYFSETQRNKGNFPGRFSGRQFSNSRSEMNVSTLELGDSALYLCASRLLTEMNTEAFFGQGTRLTVV.

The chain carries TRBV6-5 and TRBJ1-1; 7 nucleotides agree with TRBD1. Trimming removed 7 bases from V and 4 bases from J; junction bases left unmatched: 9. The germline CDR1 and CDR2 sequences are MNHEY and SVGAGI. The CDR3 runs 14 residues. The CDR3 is CASMKGARGTEAFF. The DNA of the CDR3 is TGTGCCAGCATGAAGGGGGCGCGGGGCACTGAAGCTTTCTTT.

The DNA for the CDR3 is TGTGCCAGCAGCCATGGATTTGGGACAGCCCTAGACACTGAAGCTTTCTTT. Amino acid sequence: CASSHGFGTALDTEAFF. This chain uses TRBV3-1 (or the pseudogene TRBV3-2) with TRBJ1-1; 7 positions agree with TRBD1. The trim removed 3 bases at V and 3 bases at J, leaving 13 bases unmatched. Looked up from germline, CDR1 is LGHDT and CDR2 is YNNKEL (reference sequence). There are 17 residues in the CDR3.

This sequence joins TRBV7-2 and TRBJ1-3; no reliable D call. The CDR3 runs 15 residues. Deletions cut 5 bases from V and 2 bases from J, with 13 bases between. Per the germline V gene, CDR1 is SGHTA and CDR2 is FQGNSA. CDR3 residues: CASSPSRGPGNTIYF. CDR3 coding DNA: TGTGCCAGCAGCCCCTCCCGGGGTCCTGGAAACACCATATATTTT.

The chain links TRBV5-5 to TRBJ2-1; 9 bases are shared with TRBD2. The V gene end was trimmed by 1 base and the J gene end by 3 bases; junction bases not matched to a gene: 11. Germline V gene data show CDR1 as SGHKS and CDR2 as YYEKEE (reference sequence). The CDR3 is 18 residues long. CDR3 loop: CASSLSIDAGGVYNEQFF. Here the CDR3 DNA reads TGTGCCAGCAGCTTGTCAATTGATGCGGGAGGGGTCTACAATGAGCAGTTCTTC.

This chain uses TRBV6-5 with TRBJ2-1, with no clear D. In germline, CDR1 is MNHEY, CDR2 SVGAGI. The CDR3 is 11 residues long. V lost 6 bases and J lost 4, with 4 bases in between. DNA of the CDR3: TGTGCCAGCAGCACATACAATGAGCAGTTCTTC. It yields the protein CASSTYNEQFF.

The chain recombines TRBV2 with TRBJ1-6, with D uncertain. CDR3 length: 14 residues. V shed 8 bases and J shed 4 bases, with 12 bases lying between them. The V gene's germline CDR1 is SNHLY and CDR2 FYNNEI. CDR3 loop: CASGRFPYNSPLHF. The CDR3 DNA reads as TGTGCCAGCGGGCGTTTCCCGTATAATTCACCCCTCCACTTT.

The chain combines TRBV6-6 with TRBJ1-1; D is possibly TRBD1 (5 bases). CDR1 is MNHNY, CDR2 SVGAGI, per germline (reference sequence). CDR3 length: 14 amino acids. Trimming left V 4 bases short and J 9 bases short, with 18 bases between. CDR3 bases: TGTGCCAGCAGTTCCCACGTCCGGGACGGCAAAGCTTTCTTT. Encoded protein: CASSSHVRDGKAFF.

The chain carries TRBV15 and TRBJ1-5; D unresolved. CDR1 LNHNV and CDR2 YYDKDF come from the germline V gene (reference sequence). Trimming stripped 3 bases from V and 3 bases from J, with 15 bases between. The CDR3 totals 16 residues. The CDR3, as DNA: TGTGCCACCAGCAGTCTAGGCCCGGAGATCAATCAGCCCCAGCATTTT. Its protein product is CATSSLGPEINQPQHF.

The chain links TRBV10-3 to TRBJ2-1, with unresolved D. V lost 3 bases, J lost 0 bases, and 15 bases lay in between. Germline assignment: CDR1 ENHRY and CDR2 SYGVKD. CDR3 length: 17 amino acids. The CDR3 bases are TGTGCCATCAGTGACCCCGGGTACGAAAGCTCCTACAATGAGCAGTTCTTC. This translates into CAISDPGYESSYNEQFF.

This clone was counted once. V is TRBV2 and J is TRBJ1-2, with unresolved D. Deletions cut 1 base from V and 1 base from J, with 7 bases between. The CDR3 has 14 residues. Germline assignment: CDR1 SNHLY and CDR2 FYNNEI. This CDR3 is CASSEVGSNYGYTF. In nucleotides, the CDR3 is TGTGCCAGCAGTGAAGTAGGCAGTAACTATGGCTACACCTTC.

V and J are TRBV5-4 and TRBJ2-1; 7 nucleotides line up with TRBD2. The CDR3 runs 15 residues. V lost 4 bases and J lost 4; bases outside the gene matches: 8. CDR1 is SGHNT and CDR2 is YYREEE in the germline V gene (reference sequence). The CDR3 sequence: CASSLSAGVYNEQFF. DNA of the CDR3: TGTGCCAGCAGCCTGAGTGCGGGAGTTTACAATGAGCAGTTCTTC. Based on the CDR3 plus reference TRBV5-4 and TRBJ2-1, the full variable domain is ETGVTQSPTHLIKTRGQQVTLRCSSQSGHNTVSWYQQALGQGPQFIFQYYREEENGRGNFPPRFSGLQFPNYSSELNVNALELDDSALYLCASSLSAGVYNEQFFGPGTRLTVL.

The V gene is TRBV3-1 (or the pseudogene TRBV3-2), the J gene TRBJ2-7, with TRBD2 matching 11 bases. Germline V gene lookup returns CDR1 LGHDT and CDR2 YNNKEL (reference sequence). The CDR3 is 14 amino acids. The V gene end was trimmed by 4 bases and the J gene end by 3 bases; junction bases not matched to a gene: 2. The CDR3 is CASSRGTSGYEQYF. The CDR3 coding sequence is TGTGCCAGCAGCCGGGGGACTAGCGGCTACGAGCAGTACTTC.

The CDR3 sequence: CASSGAGAQSSYNEQFF. In nucleotides, the CDR3 is TGTGCCAGCAGTGGGGCGGGGGCGCAAAGCTCCTACAATGAGCAGTTCTTC. The gene calls are TRBV28 and TRBJ2-1, with D perhaps TRBD2 (7 bases). Germline V lookup: CDR1 MDHEN, CDR2 SYDVKM. Trimming shortened V by 5 bases and J by 0 bases, and 17 bases separated the two germline ends. This CDR3 comprises 17 residues.

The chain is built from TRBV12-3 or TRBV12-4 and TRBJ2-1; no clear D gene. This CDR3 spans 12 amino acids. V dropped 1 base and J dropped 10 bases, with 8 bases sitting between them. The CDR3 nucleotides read TGTGCCAGCAGTTTAGGGGCCGGGGAGCAGTTCTTC. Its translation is CASSLGAGEQFF.

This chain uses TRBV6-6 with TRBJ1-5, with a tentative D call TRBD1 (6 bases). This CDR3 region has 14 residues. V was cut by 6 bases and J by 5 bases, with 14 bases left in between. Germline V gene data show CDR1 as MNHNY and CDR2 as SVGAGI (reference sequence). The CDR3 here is CASSRDTIYQPQHF. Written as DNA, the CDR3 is TGTGCCAGCAGCCGGGACACTATCTATCAGCCCCAGCATTTT.

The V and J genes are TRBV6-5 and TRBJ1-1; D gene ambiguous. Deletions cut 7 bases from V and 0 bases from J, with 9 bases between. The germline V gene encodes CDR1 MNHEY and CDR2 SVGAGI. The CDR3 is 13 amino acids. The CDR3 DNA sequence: TGTGCCAGCATTCTGGGGTTGAACACTGAAGCTTTCTTT. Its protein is CASILGLNTEAFF.

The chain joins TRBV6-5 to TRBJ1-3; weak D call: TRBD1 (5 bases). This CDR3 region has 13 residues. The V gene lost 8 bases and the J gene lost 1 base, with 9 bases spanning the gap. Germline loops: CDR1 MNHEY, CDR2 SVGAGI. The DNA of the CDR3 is TGTGCCAGCCGGGGCTTGTCTGGAAACACCATATATTTT. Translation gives CASRGLSGNTIYF.

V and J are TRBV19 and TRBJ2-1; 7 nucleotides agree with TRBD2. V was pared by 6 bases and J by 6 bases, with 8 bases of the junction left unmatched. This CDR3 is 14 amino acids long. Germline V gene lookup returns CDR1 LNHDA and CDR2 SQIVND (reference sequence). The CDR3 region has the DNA TGTGCCAGTAGCCTACGGACTAGGGTCAATGAGCAGTTCTTC. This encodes CASSLRTRVNEQFF.

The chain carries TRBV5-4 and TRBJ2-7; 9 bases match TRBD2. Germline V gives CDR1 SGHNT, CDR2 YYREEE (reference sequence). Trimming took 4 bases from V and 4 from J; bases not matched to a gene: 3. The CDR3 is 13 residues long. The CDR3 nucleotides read TGTGCCAGCAGCCATAGCGGGAGTTACGAGCAGTACTTC. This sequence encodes CASSHSGSYEQYF.